This T cell receptor beta chain was found in a study of blood T cell repertoires in COVID-19. Looking at the study overall: COVID-19 samples, acute and convalescent, were from the United States, Italy and Spain. PBMCs, B-cell-depleted T cells, or T cells were the source of the cDNA or gDNA that made up the material.

This CDR3 has 14 residues. Germline V gene lookup returns CDR1 SGHRS and CDR2 YFSETQ. Trimming cost V 4 bases and J 3 bases, with 10 bases left between them. Patients of the Seattle cohort, enrolled during active infection, were followed longitudinally. Authors' analysis steps: Researchers report that nucleated cell counts were estimated from reference gene primer amplification. Sequenced by immunoSEQ multiplex PCR; TCRdb stores in-frame clones only, minus some. V and J calls and clone size are given by that table; D and trimming were obtained from the DNA. This sample has around 260,000 clones, with 80% to 90% found just once.

The TCR comes from a woman aged 70-85 years with COVID-19, enrolled during active disease. Sequencing used peripheral blood. V gene TRBV5-1 combines with J gene TRBJ1-4; the D gene is possibly TRBD1 (5 bases). Here the CDR3 DNA reads TGCGCCAGCAGCAACGGGGGGGCTAATGAAAAACTGTTTTTT. Protein: CASSNGGANEKLFF.